The count of the clone carrying this T cell receptor beta chain is one. The data are from a study of shared clonotypes between healthy human individuals. TCRdb's copy holds only in-frame clones and misses some; the assay was immunoSEQ multiplex PCR. This sample has roughly 2,300,000 clones; under 95% occur once, and the top ten carry about 0.36%. V was clipped by 1 base and J by 0 bases; unmatched bases: 8. Germline CDR1 is SGHDN and CDR2 is FVKESK. CDR3 length: 17 amino acids. The sequencing input was naive CD4+ T cells from PBMCs. As to subset: CD45RA+ positively selected. The V gene is TRBV14, the J gene TRBJ1-1; TRBD1 agrees at 7 bases. This clonotype was sampled from a man between 18 and 29 years old in good health. Some clones in this sample may be carry-over from other donors' samples. The CDR3 sequence: CASSQGRGNWLNTEAFF. CDR3 coding DNA: TGTGCCAGCAGCCAAGGCAGGGGGAATTGGCTGAACACTGAAGCTTTCTTT.